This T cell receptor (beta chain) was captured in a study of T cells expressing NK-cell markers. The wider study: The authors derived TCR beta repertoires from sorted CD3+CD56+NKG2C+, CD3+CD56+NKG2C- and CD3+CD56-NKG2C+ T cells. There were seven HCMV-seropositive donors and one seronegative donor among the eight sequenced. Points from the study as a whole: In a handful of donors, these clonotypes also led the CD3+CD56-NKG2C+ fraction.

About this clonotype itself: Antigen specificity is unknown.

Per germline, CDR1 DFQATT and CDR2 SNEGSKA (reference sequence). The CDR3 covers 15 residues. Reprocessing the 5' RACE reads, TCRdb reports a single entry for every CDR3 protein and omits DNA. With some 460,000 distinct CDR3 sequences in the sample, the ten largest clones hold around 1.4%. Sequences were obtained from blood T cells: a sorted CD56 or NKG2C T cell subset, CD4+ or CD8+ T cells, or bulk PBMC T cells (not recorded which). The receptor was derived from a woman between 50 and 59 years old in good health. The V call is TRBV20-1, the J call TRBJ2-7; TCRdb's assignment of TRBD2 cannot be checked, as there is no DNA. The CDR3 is CSAALASGRANEQYF.